This TCR beta chain was recorded in a study of T-cell reconstitution after alpha-beta-depleted transplantation in children. Unique molecular identifiers were built into the TCRbeta library. MiXCR was run by TCRdb on the PCR reads, yielding one entry per CDR3 protein. This sample carries about 610,000 distinct CDR3 sequences, 8% to 11% of them seen once, and the ten largest clones take 4%. The CDR3 loop spans 16 amino acids. The germline CDR1 and CDR2 sequences are MNHNS and SASEGT. The ends lost 11 bases at V and 1 base at J; junction bases unmatched: 13. The chain has TRBV6-1 and TRBJ2-2; 7 bases fit TRBD1. The material was PBMCs from the stem cell graft donor, obtained from the stem cell graft. This receptor was taken from a human donor who donated a stem cell graft to a child with acute myeloid leukemia. The CDR3 loop is CAARDSQRVNTGELFF. As DNA, the CDR3 is TGTGCCGCCCGGGACAGCCAAAGAGTGAACACCGGGGAGCTGTTTTTT.